These 2 T cell receptor beta chains originate from one sample sequenced in a study of cytomegalovirus exposure and HLA in healthy donors. The PCR made use of 60 Vbeta and 13 Jbeta primers. TCRdb's copy holds only in-frame clones and misses some; the assay was immunoSEQ multiplex PCR. This table holds around 180,000 clones, 84% found once. The sample taken for sequencing was PBMCs. The receptors originated from a girl aged 2 to 9 in good health and CMV-seropositive.

The chain joins TRBV2 to TRBJ1-2; D is undetermined. This CDR3 has 14 amino acids. V was shortened by 4 bases and J by 4 bases, with 13 bases between the two germline ends. Per the germline V gene, CDR1 is SNHLY and CDR2 is FYNNEI. The CDR3 region is CASSGAHVGYGYTF. The CDR3 nucleotides are TGTGCCAGCAGTGGGGCTCATGTGGGCTATGGCTACACCTTC. Full variable domain (missing parts from reference TRBV2 and TRBJ1-2): EPEVTQTPSHQVTQMGQEVILRCVPISNHLYFYWYRQILGQKVEFLVSFYNNEISEKSEIFDDQFSVERPDGSNFTLKIRSTKLEDSAMYFCASSGAHVGYGYTFGSGTRLTVV.

The chain recombines TRBV2 with TRBJ1-1; 9 nucleotides align to TRBD1. The V and J ends lost 6 bases and 7 bases, in that order; junction bases with no gene match: 12. The germline gives CDR1 SNHLY, CDR2 FYNNEI. The CDR3 contains 15 residues. CDR3 protein: CASRDPVLDRGEAFF. The DNA of the CDR3 is TGTGCCAGCAGGGATCCGGTTCTGGACAGGGGTGAAGCTTTCTTT.